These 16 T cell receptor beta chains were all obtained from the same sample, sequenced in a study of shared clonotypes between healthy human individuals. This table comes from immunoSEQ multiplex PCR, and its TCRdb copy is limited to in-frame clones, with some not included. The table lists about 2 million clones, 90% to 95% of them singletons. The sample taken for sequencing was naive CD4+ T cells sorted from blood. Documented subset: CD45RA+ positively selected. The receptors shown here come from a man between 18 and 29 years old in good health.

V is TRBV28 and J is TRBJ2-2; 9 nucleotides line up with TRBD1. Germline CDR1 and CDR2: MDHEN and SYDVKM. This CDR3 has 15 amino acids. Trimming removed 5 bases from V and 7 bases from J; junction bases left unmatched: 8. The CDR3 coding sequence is TGTGCCAGCAGTCCACCGACAGGGGGGAACGGGGAGCTGTTTTTT. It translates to CASSPPTGGNGELFF.

The CDR3 DNA sequence: TGTGCCAGTAGTGGGGGACTAGCGGGAGATCCCTACTACGAGCAGTACTTC. Its translation is CASSGGLAGDPYYEQYF. The gene calls are TRBV19 and TRBJ2-7; the match to TRBD2 covers 14 bases. From germline, CDR1 is LNHDA and CDR2 SQIVND (reference sequence). CDR3 size: 17 residues. V lost 5 bases and J lost 3; bases outside the gene matches: 9.

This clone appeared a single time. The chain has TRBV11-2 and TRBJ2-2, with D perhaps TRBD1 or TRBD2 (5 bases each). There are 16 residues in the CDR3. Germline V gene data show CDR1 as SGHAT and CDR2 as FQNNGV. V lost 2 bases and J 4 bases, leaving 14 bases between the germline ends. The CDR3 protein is CASSLPGAQTTGELFF. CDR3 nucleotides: TGTGCCAGCAGCTTACCCGGGGCCCAGACCACCGGGGAGCTGTTTTTT.

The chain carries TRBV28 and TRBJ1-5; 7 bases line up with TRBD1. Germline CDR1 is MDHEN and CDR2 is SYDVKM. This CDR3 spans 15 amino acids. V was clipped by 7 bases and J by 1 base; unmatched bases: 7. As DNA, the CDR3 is TGTGCCAGCACCACGAACAGGGGAAGCAATCAGCCCCAGCATTTT. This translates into CASTTNRGSNQPQHF.

This CDR3 is CASSASGLAMGNEQFF. The CDR3 nucleotides read TGCGCCAGCAGTGCATCGGGACTAGCGATGGGCAATGAGCAGTTCTTC. This chain connects TRBV10-1 to TRBJ2-1; TRBD2 aligns across 10 bases. The J segment lost 6 bases and the V segment lost 4 bases, leaving 9 bases of the junction unmatched. This CDR3 is built from 16 residues. Per germline, CDR1 WNHNN and CDR2 SYGVQD (reference sequence).

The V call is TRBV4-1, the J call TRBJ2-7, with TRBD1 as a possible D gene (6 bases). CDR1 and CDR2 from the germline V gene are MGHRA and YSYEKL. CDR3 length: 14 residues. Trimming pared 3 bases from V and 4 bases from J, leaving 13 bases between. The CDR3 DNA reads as TGCGCCAGCAGCCATCCGGGACACTCTTACGAGCAGTACTTC. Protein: CASSHPGHSYEQYF.

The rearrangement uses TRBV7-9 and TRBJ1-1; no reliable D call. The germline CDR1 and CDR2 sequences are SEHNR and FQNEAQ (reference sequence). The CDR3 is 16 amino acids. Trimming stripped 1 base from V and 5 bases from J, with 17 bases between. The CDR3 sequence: CASSLGVPGVVTEAFF. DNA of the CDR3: TGTGCCAGCAGCTTAGGTGTACCCGGGGTTGTAACTGAAGCTTTCTTT.

CDR3 in amino acids: CASSRPGRFPEAFF. The CDR3 coding sequence is TGTGCCAGCAGTCGCCCCGGACGGTTCCCTGAAGCTTTCTTT. The chain carries TRBV28 and TRBJ1-1; D is undetermined. The germline V and J ends were trimmed by 5 bases and 6 bases, with 16 bases remaining between them. The CDR3 has 14 residues. CDR1 is MDHEN and CDR2 is SYDVKM in the germline V gene.

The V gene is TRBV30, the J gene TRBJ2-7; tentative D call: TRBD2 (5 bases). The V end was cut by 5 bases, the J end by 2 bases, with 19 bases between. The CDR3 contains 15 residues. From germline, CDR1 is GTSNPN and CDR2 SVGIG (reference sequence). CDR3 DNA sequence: TGTGCCTGGCGGATCCCGGCGCTACTAGCCTACGAGCAGTACTTC. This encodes CAWRIPALLAYEQYF.

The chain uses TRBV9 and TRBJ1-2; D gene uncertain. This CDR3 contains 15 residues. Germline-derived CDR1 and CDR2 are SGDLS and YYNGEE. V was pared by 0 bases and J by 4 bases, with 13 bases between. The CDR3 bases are TGTGCCAGCAGCGTAGATCCGGACGGAACCTATGGCTACACCTTC. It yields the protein CASSVDPDGTYGYTF. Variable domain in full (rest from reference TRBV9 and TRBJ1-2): DSGVTQTPKHLITATGQRVTLRCSPRSGDLSVYWYQQSLDQGLQFLIQYYNGEERAKGNILERFSAQQFPDLHSELNLSSLELGDSALYFCASSVDPDGTYGYTFGSGTRLTVV.

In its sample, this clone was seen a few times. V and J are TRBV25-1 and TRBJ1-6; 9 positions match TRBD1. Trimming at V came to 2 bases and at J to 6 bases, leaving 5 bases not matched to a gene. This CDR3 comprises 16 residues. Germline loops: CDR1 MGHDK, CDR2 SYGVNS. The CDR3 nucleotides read TGTGCCAGCAGTGAACCATCGGGACAGGGTAATTCACCCCTCCACTTT. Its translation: CASSEPSGQGNSPLHF.

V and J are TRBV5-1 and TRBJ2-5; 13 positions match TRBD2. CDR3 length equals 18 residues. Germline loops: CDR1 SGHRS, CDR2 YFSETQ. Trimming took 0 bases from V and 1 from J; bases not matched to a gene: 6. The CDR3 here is CASSLGLAGGSIQETQYF. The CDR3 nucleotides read TGCGCCAGCAGCTTGGGACTAGCGGGGGGCTCGATCCAAGAGACCCAGTACTTC. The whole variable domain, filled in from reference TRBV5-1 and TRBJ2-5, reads KAGVTQTPRYLIKTRGQQVTLSCSPISGHRSVSWYQQTPGQGLQFLFEYFSETQRNKGNFPGRFSGRQFSNSRSEMNVSTLELGDSALYLCASSLGLAGGSIQETQYFGPGTRLLVL.

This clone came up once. The CDR3 reads CASSELGVKNTGELFF. The CDR3 DNA sequence: TGTGCCAGCAGTGAATTGGGAGTTAAGAACACCGGGGAGCTGTTTTTT. This chain uses TRBV2 with TRBJ2-2; possible D gene TRBD2, 5 bases. Germline CDR1 SNHLY, CDR2 FYNNEI. The CDR3 length is 16 residues. With 2 bases removed from V and 1 base from J, the gap between germline ends came to 11 bases. Combining the CDR3 with reference TRBV2 and TRBJ2-2 gives the whole variable domain EPEVTQTPSHQVTQMGQEVILRCVPISNHLYFYWYRQILGQKVEFLVSFYNNEISEKSEIFDDQFSVERPDGSNFTLKIRSTKLEDSAMYFCASSELGVKNTGELFFGEGSRLTVL.

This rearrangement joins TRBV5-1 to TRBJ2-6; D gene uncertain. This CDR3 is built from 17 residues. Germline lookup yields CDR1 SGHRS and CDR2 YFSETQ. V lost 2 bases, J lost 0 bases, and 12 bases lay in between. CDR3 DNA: TGCGCCAGCAGCTTCTCTAGTCCCGGCTCTGGGGCCAACGTCCTGACTTTC. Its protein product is CASSFSSPGSGANVLTF.

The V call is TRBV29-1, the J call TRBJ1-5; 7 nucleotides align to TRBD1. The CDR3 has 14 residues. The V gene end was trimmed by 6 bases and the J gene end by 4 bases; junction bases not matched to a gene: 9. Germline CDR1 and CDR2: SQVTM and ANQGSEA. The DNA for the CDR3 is TGCAGCGTCTTAATGACAGGGCAGAATCAGCCCCAGCATTTT. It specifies CSVLMTGQNQPQHF.

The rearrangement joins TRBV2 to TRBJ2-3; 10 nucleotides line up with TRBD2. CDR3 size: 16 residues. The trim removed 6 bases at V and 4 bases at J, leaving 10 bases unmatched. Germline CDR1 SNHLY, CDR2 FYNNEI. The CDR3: CASRGSGRAGADTQYF. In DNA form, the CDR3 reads TGTGCCAGCAGAGGGAGCGGGAGGGCTGGTGCAGATACGCAGTATTTT.